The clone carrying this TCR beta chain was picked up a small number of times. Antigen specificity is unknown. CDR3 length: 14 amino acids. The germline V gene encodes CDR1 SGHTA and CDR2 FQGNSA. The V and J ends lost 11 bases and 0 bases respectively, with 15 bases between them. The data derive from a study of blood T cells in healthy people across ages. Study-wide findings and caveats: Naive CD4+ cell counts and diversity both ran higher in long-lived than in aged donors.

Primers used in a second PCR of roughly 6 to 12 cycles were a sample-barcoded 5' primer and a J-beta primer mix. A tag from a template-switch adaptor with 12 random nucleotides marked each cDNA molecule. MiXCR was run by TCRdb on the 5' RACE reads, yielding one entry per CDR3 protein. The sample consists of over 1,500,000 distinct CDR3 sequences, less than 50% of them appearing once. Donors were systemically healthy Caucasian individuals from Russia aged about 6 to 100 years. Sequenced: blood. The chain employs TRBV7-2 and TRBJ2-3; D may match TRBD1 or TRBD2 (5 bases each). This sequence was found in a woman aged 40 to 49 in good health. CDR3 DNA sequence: TGTGCCGGGTCGGGACCCCGTAGCACAGATACGCAGTATTTT. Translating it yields CAGSGPRSTDTQYF.